These T cell receptor beta chains were read from a single sample in a study of identical twins. TCRdb redid the calling of the 5' RACE reads with MiXCR, one entry per CDR3 protein. The sample carries around 550,000 distinct CDR3 sequences, nearly 15% recorded once. These data are also associated with another study on yellow fever vaccine responses in identical twins.

Sequencing was performed on CD4+ T cells sorted from blood. The receptors here all came from a woman between 18 and 30 years old in good health. Each CDR3 is given with its conserved first and last residue. The D gene is left open where the match is weak. Clone size is not always given. Where it is, it says once, few, many or a class for expanded clones.

d_call: .; v_call: TRBV24-1; j_call: TRBJ2-2; clone_size: .; cdr3_aa: CATSDPREVTGELFF; cdr3_nt: TGTGCCACCAGTGATCCCAGGGAGGTCACCGGGGAGCTGTTTTTT
d_call: TRBD2; v_call: TRBV28; j_call: TRBJ2-3; clone_size: few; cdr3_aa: CASSPTGGLDAF; cdr3_nt: TGTGCCAGCAGTCCTACGGGGGGGCTTGACGCCTTT
d_call: .; v_call: TRBV6-5; j_call: TRBJ1-1; clone_size: .; cdr3_aa: CASSYSRDTSMNTEAFF; cdr3_nt: TGTGCCAGCAGTTACTCGCGGGACACATCCATGAACACTGAAGCTTTCTTT
d_call: .; v_call: TRBV16; j_call: TRBJ2-2; clone_size: .; cdr3_aa: CASSQITNIGELFF; cdr3_nt: TGTGCCAGCAGCCAAATTACCAATATCGGGGAGCTGTTTTTT
d_call: TRBD1; v_call: TRBV6-1; j_call: TRBJ1-3; clone_size: .; cdr3_aa: CASSPGTGDRSTIYF; cdr3_nt: TGTGCCAGCAGTCCTGGAACAGGGGACAGAAGCACCATATATTTT
d_call: .; v_call: TRBV5-1; j_call: TRBJ2-1; clone_size: few; cdr3_aa: CASSLGFDEQFF; cdr3_nt: TGCGCCAGCAGCTTGGGTTTTGATGAGCAGTTCTTC
d_call: .; v_call: TRBV28; j_call: TRBJ2-7; clone_size: few; cdr3_aa: CASRPTGLGYEQYF; cdr3_nt: TGTGCCAGCAGACCCACAGGGTTAGGCTACGAGCAGTACTTC
d_call: TRBD1; v_call: TRBV12-3/TRBV12-4; j_call: TRBJ2-7; clone_size: .; cdr3_aa: CASSWRDRGNEQYF; cdr3_nt: TGTGCCAGCAGTTGGCGGGACAGGGGAAACGAGCAGTACTTC
d_call: .; v_call: TRBV6-1; j_call: TRBJ2-7; clone_size: few; cdr3_aa: CASRSIRSPYEQYF; cdr3_nt: TGTGCCAGCAGATCAATCAGGAGCCCCTACGAGCAGTACTTC
d_call: .; v_call: TRBV5-6; j_call: TRBJ2-4; clone_size: .; cdr3_aa: CASSLSLTKNIQYF; cdr3_nt: TGTGCCAGCAGCTTGAGCTTAACCAAAAACATTCAGTACTTC
d_call: TRBD2; v_call: TRBV5-1; j_call: TRBJ2-1; clone_size: many; cdr3_aa: CASSLEREYNEQFF; cdr3_nt: TGCGCCAGCAGCTTGGAGCGGGAGTACAATGAGCAGTTCTTC
d_call: TRBD2; v_call: TRBV5-1; j_call: TRBJ2-1; clone_size: .; cdr3_aa: CASSKAGTSGGPSSYNEQFF; cdr3_nt: TGCGCCAGCAGCAAAGCCGGGACTAGCGGGGGGCCGAGCTCCTACAATGAGCAGTTCTTC
d_call: .; v_call: TRBV20-1; j_call: TRBJ2-3; clone_size: .; cdr3_aa: CSARVLASTDTQYF; cdr3_nt: TGCAGTGCTAGAGTGCTCGCGAGCACAGATACGCAGTATTTT
d_call: .; v_call: TRBV6-1; j_call: TRBJ2-1; clone_size: many; cdr3_aa: CASSPLLGRKTYNEQFF; cdr3_nt: TGTGCCAGCAGTCCACTACTCGGACGGAAGACATACAATGAGCAGTTCTTC
d_call: .; v_call: TRBV20-1; j_call: TRBJ2-3; clone_size: many; cdr3_aa: CSARDTWGGESTDTQYF; cdr3_nt: TGCAGTGCTAGAGATACTTGGGGGGGCGAAAGCACAGATACGCAGTATTTT
d_call: .; v_call: TRBV20-1; j_call: TRBJ1-1; clone_size: few; cdr3_aa: CSARVGGFNTEAFF; cdr3_nt: TGCAGTGCTAGAGTAGGGGGTTTCAACACTGAAGCTTTCTTT
d_call: .; v_call: TRBV12-3/TRBV12-4; j_call: TRBJ2-1; clone_size: .; cdr3_aa: CAAQGGNHNEQFF; cdr3_nt: TGTGCCGCACAGGGTGGTAATCACAATGAGCAGTTCTTC
d_call: TRBD2; v_call: TRBV20-1; j_call: TRBJ2-1; clone_size: few; cdr3_aa: CSALGDYPAYNEQFF; cdr3_nt: TGCAGTGCCCTGGGGGACTACCCGGCCTACAATGAGCAGTTCTTC
d_call: .; v_call: TRBV24-1; j_call: TRBJ2-7; clone_size: .; cdr3_aa: CATSDSAGTRIYEQYF; cdr3_nt: TGTGCCACCAGTGATTCCGCCGGGACACGAATCTACGAGCAGTACTTC